Below are 8 T cell receptor beta chains sequenced from a single sample in a study of blood T cell repertoires in COVID-19. Produced via immunoSEQ multiplex PCR; TCRdb's table is partial and in-frame only. The data hold roughly 230,000 clones, with 90% observed a single time. Specimen: peripheral blood. These receptors came from a woman in her sixties with COVID-19, enrolled during active disease.

The genes are TRBV7-6 and TRBJ1-3; 7 bases map to TRBD1. Germline V CDR1 and CDR2: SGHVS, FNYEAQ. The CDR3 runs to 16 residues. V shed 3 bases, J shed 6 bases, and the junction held 11 bases outside the gene matches. The DNA of the CDR3 is TGTGCCAGCAGCTTCAAAGACAGGGCCGACGAAAACACCATATATTTT. Encoded protein: CASSFKDRADENTIYF.

The chain carries TRBV10-3 and TRBJ1-1; no reliable D call. Trimming took off 0 bases at V and 5 bases at J, with 13 bases between the two ends. Germline CDR1 and CDR2: ENHRY and SYGVKD. The CDR3 spans 15 residues. This CDR3 reads CAISESAGVGTEAFF. The CDR3 coding sequence is TGTGCCATCAGTGAGTCTGCCGGAGTCGGGACTGAAGCTTTCTTT.

CDR3 sequence reads: CASSHQLTGGAYNEQFF. CDR3 in DNA: TGCGCCAGCAGCCACCAACTGACAGGGGGCGCGTACAATGAGCAGTTCTTC. J is TRBJ2-1 and V is TRBV4-3; 10 bases agree with TRBD1. V gave up 3 bases and J gave up 4 bases; unmatched junction bases: 9. The CDR3 loop spans 17 amino acids. The germline gives CDR1 LGHNA, CDR2 YSLEER.

The gene calls are TRBV3-1 (or the pseudogene TRBV3-2) and TRBJ1-2; TRBD1 aligns across 9 bases. V lost 9 bases and J lost 7; bases outside the gene matches: 9. Germline V CDR1 and CDR2: LGHDT, YNNKEL (reference sequence). The CDR3 extends over 13 amino acids. CDR3 DNA sequence: TGTGCCAGGTTGGACAGGGGTTCGGCTGGCTACACCTTC. Translated: CARLDRGSAGYTF.

The J gene is TRBJ1-6, the V gene TRBV2; D not certain. The CDR3 runs 14 residues. Per the germline V gene, CDR1 is SNHLY and CDR2 is FYNNEI. Trimming left V 7 bases short and J 14 bases short, with 21 bases between. CDR3 region: CASTLGRQVEALHF. The DNA for the CDR3 is TGTGCCAGCACCCTCGGCCGTCAAGTTGAGGCCCTCCACTTT. Filled out from reference TRBV2 and TRBJ1-6, the complete variable domain reads EPEVTQTPSHQVTQMGQEVILRCVPISNHLYFYWYRQILGQKVEFLVSFYNNEISEKSEIFDDQFSVERPDGSNFTLKIRSTKLEDSAMYFCASTLGRQVEALHFGNGTRLTVT.

This chain links TRBV6-4 with TRBJ2-1; 7 nucleotides align to TRBD2. Germline V gives CDR1 MRHNA, CDR2 SNTAGT. V was clipped by 4 bases and J by 4 bases; unmatched bases: 10. The CDR3 length is 16 residues. For the CDR3, the DNA is TGTGCCAGCAGTGGGGATGCGGGGGAACCATACAATGAGCAGTTCTTC. It encodes CASSGDAGEPYNEQFF.

A note on this clone: The same CDR3 can be traced to other DNA sequences in this sample. The chain has TRBV19 and TRBJ1-3; D call uncertain. Germline values: CDR1 LNHDA, CDR2 SQIVND (reference sequence). Trimming took 3 bases from V and 2 from J, leaving 5 bases between them. This CDR3 has 13 residues. The DNA of the CDR3 is TGTGCCAGTAGTATCAACACTGGAAACACCATATATTTT. Translation: CASSINTGNTIYF.

This chain uses TRBV10-3 with TRBJ2-7, with 9 bases matching TRBD1. Germline values: CDR1 ENHRY, CDR2 SYGVKD. With V trimmed by 6 bases and J by 1 base, 4 bases remained unmatched. The CDR3 is 14 amino acids. Written as DNA, the CDR3 is TGTGCCATCAGATCCGGGACAGGGTCCTACGAGCAGTACTTC. Translating it yields CAIRSGTGSYEQYF.